Listed below are T cell receptor beta chains from one sample, sequenced in a study of blood T cell repertoires in COVID-19. Only in-frame clones appear in the TCRdb table, and some are missing; sequencing was by immunoSEQ multiplex PCR. The sample lists about 290,000 clones; just over 85% were seen once. What was sequenced was peripheral blood. These receptors were obtained from a woman aged 30 to 39 with active or convalescent COVID-19. Each CDR3 is given with its conserved first and last residue. Fields, in order: clone size, CDR3 length, J gene, V gene, CDR3 protein. Rows give clone size only sometimes, using once, few, many, or a class for an expanded clone.

clone size: .
CDR3 length: 15
J gene: TRBJ2-2
V gene: TRBV9
CDR3 protein: CASRGQGAIPGELFF

clone size: .
CDR3 length: 15
J gene: TRBJ1-5
V gene: TRBV10-3
CDR3 protein: CAIGSATGENQPQHF

clone size: .
CDR3 length: 16
J gene: TRBJ2-1
V gene: TRBV5-5
CDR3 protein: CASSFGRDRGMNEQFF

clone size: few
CDR3 length: 16
J gene: TRBJ2-3
V gene: TRBV30
CDR3 protein: CAWTGTSGASTDTQYF

clone size: .
CDR3 length: 19
J gene: TRBJ2-5
V gene: TRBV7-8
CDR3 protein: CASSSYSGTSGGIQETQYF

clone size: .
CDR3 length: 14
J gene: TRBJ1-1
V gene: TRBV4-3
CDR3 protein: CASSQGGVHTEAFF

clone size: .
CDR3 length: 16
J gene: TRBJ2-2
V gene: TRBV7-9
CDR3 protein: CASSSTDRGNTGELFF

clone size: once
CDR3 length: 16
J gene: TRBJ1-2
V gene: TRBV19
CDR3 protein: CASRTGGGVGNYGYTF

clone size: .
CDR3 length: 14
J gene: TRBJ1-2
V gene: TRBV6-5
CDR3 protein: CASSPDSPNYGYTF

clone size: few
CDR3 length: 12
J gene: TRBJ2-1
V gene: TRBV7-8
CDR3 protein: CASSYGGNEQFF

clone size: .
CDR3 length: 16
J gene: TRBJ1-2
V gene: TRBV19
CDR3 protein: CASSRDIPRTNYGYTF

clone size: .
CDR3 length: 11
J gene: TRBJ1-2
V gene: TRBV6-5
CDR3 protein: CATGEGGGYTF

clone size: .
CDR3 length: 16
J gene: TRBJ1-6
V gene: TRBV19
CDR3 protein: CASSVPGQGNNSPLHF

clone size: once
CDR3 length: 15
J gene: TRBJ1-2
V gene: TRBV6-1
CDR3 protein: CASSEWTGASYGYTF

clone size: .
CDR3 length: 12
J gene: TRBJ1-1
V gene: TRBV6-1
CDR3 protein: CASSEPGLGAFF

clone size: few
CDR3 length: 16
J gene: TRBJ1-5
V gene: TRBV5-1
CDR3 protein: CASSPGTGHSNQPQHF

clone size: .
CDR3 length: 15
J gene: TRBJ1-1
V gene: TRBV6-5
CDR3 protein: CASSYSGGEATEAFF

clone size: .
CDR3 length: 13
J gene: TRBJ1-1
V gene: TRBV6-5
CDR3 protein: CASSYRGNTEAFF

clone size: .
CDR3 length: 15
J gene: TRBJ1-3
V gene: TRBV30
CDR3 protein: CAWSVQGTGHNTIYF

clone size: .
CDR3 length: 15
J gene: TRBJ2-3
V gene: TRBV6-1
CDR3 protein: CASSKEAGDTDTQYF

clone size: .
CDR3 length: 15
J gene: TRBJ1-5
V gene: TRBV15
CDR3 protein: CATSGTGGWYQPQHF

clone size: once
CDR3 length: 13
J gene: TRBJ1-1
V gene: TRBV7-2
CDR3 protein: CASSLVGGGEAFF

clone size: .
CDR3 length: 17
J gene: TRBJ1-1
V gene: TRBV15
CDR3 protein: CATSRVMRWGGGTEAFF

clone size: .
CDR3 length: 16
J gene: TRBJ1-1
V gene: TRBV28
CDR3 protein: CASSNPRGSSNTEAFF

clone size: once
CDR3 length: 14
J gene: TRBJ1-2
V gene: TRBV5-1
CDR3 protein: CASTSPGNNYGYTF

clone size: .
CDR3 length: 13
J gene: TRBJ1-4
V gene: TRBV6-5
CDR3 protein: CASGPGGREKLFF

clone size: .
CDR3 length: 12
J gene: TRBJ1-2
V gene: TRBV27
CDR3 protein: CASSPRRGGYTF

clone size: .
CDR3 length: 14
J gene: TRBJ1-5
V gene: TRBV6-5
CDR3 protein: CASSYSGPTGVQHF

clone size: .
CDR3 length: 15
J gene: TRBJ2-1
V gene: TRBV13
CDR3 protein: CASSPSGRGGNEQFF

clone size: .
CDR3 length: 14
J gene: TRBJ1-5
V gene: TRBV10-1
CDR3 protein: CASYPGESNQPQHF

clone size: .
CDR3 length: 14
J gene: TRBJ1-2
V gene: TRBV15
CDR3 protein: CATSPGGITGGYTF

clone size: .
CDR3 length: 12
J gene: TRBJ1-2
V gene: TRBV29-1
CDR3 protein: CSPAERDYGYTF

clone size: .
CDR3 length: 13
J gene: TRBJ1-2
V gene: TRBV5-1
CDR3 protein: CASSLMTGNGYTF

clone size: .
CDR3 length: 15
J gene: TRBJ1-4
V gene: TRBV2
CDR3 protein: CASSDSQGATGKLFF

clone size: .
CDR3 length: 15
J gene: TRBJ1-2
V gene: TRBV15
CDR3 protein: CATSRDVTEIYGYTF

clone size: .
CDR3 length: 16
J gene: TRBJ1-1
V gene: TRBV5-6
CDR3 protein: CASGLDRGRDSTEAFF

clone size: .
CDR3 length: 16
J gene: TRBJ1-1
V gene: TRBV7-2
CDR3 protein: CASSLTGGALNTEAFF

clone size: .
CDR3 length: 15
J gene: TRBJ2-1
V gene: TRBV27
CDR3 protein: CASSQKPDRDNEQFF

clone size: once
CDR3 length: 13
J gene: TRBJ2-4
V gene: TRBV11-3
CDR3 protein: CASSLAAGGIQYF

clone size: .
CDR3 length: 17
J gene: TRBJ2-6
V gene: TRBV9
CDR3 protein: CASSTRRGAPGANVLTF

clone size: .
CDR3 length: 12
J gene: TRBJ2-3
V gene: TRBV7-9
CDR3 protein: CASSADSDTQYF

clone size: .
CDR3 length: 13
J gene: TRBJ1-2
V gene: TRBV6-5
CDR3 protein: CASSYSPPYGYTF

clone size: .
CDR3 length: 14
J gene: TRBJ1-5
V gene: TRBV19
CDR3 protein: CATRGQGKSQPQHF

clone size: .
CDR3 length: 17
J gene: TRBJ2-1
V gene: TRBV24-1
CDR3 protein: CATSDLDTGTGFHEQFF

clone size: .
CDR3 length: 14
J gene: TRBJ1-5
V gene: TRBV5-5
CDR3 protein: CASSSQTGEQPQHF

clone size: .
CDR3 length: 15
J gene: TRBJ1-5
V gene: TRBV4-1
CDR3 protein: CASSPLGEGRQPQHF

clone size: .
CDR3 length: 11
J gene: TRBJ1-3
V gene: TRBV12-3/TRBV12-4
CDR3 protein: CASSLRGTIYF

clone size: .
CDR3 length: 16
J gene: TRBJ1-1
V gene: TRBV13
CDR3 protein: CASSWWRTESNTEAFF

clone size: .
CDR3 length: 12
J gene: TRBJ1-1
V gene: TRBV5-1
CDR3 protein: CASSLDSGSVFF

clone size: few
CDR3 length: 16
J gene: TRBJ2-5
V gene: TRBV5-1
CDR3 protein: CASSSGTSGGAETQYF